Below, one T cell receptor (beta chain) is given with its context. These data are taken from a study of blood T cell repertoires in COVID-19. The CDR3 loop spans 16 amino acids. The ends were cut back, 3 bases at V and 3 bases at J, with 14 bases in the middle. Germline CDR1 is SGHAT and CDR2 is FQNNGV. Profiled with immunoSEQ multiplex PCR; TCRdb holds only in-frame clones, not every one. Among about 420,000 clones listed, 80% to 90% were seen once. V gene TRBV11-2 combines with J gene TRBJ1-4, with a possible D match to TRBD1 (5 bases). The sequence was obtained from a man in his late teens or twenties with COVID-19, enrolled during active disease. The sequenced material came from peripheral blood. The CDR3 loop reads CASSLGRPTANEKLFF. CDR3 coding DNA: TGTGCCAGCAGCTTGGGGCGGCCGACGGCTAATGAAAAACTGTTTTTT.